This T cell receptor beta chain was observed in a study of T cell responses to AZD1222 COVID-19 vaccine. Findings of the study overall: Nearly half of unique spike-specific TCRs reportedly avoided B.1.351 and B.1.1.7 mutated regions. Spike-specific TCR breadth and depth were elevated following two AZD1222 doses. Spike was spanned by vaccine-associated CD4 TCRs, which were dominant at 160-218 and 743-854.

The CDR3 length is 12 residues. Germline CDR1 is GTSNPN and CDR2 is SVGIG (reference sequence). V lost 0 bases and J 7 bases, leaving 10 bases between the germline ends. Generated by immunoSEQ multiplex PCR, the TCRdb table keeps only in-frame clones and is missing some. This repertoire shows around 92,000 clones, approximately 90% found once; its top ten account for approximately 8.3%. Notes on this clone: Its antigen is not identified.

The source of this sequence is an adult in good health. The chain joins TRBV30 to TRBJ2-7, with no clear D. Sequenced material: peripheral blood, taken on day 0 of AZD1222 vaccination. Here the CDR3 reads CAWSVYVTEQYF. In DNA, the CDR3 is TGTGCCTGGAGTGTATATGTGACAGAGCAGTACTTC.